This entry features one TCR beta chain sequence. Antigen: not known. This CDR3 has 16 residues. J gave up 2 bases and V 3 bases, and 10 bases lay outside the gene matches. Per the germline V gene, CDR1 is DFQATT and CDR2 is SNEGSKA (reference sequence). These data are taken from a study of blood T cells in healthy people across ages. General study results and limits: Donor CMV infection status was unknown, possibly confounding age-related changes in expanded clonotypes.

Alongside a J-beta primer mix, a sample-barcoded 5' primer served in a second PCR lasting about 7 to 11 cycles. Each TCR beta cDNA got a 12-nucleotide random molecular identifier. Any given sample supplied a minimum of 2.5 million CDR3-containing paired-end reads. One entry per CDR3 protein results from TCRdb running MiXCR on the 5' RACE reads. The sample has about 970,000 distinct CDR3 sequences; around 54% are singletons. The V and J genes are TRBV20-1 and TRBJ2-1; 7 nucleotides agree with TRBD2. Sequenced material: blood. The sequence was collected from a woman aged 60-70 years in good health. CDR3 region: CSARGLRDYTYNEQFF. The CDR3 DNA reads TGCAGTGCTAGGGGGCTCCGGGACTACACCTACAATGAGCAGTTCTTC.